This T cell receptor beta chain was sequenced in a study of shared clonotypes between healthy human individuals. Only Caucasian adults living in Nashville, Tennessee made up the donor group. Each unsorted sample relied on roughly 84 million PBMCs as its source of genomic DNA. With ten immunoSEQ deep assay plates, unsorted PBMC DNA underwent sequencing. Libraries were prepared by immunoSEQ multiplex PCR; TCRdb keeps only in-frame clonotypes and omits some of them. Here the sample spans approximately 460,000 clones, 60% to 80% being singletons. Turning to this clone: The likely explanation is a read error, given a far larger clone one base away.

Deletions cut 2 bases from V and 0 bases from J, with 14 bases between. Germline CDR1 reads SGHTA; CDR2 reads FQGNSA. The CDR3 sequence is 18 residues long. Sequencing was carried out using PBMCs. The V gene is TRBV7-2, the J gene TRBJ2-6; D possibly corresponds to TRBD1 (5 bases). The TCR originated in a woman aged 40 to 50 in good health. Some clones in this sample may be carry-over from other donors' samples. The CDR3 DNA is TGTGCCAGCAGCTTACTAAGTGGGGCTTACTCTGGGGCCAACGTCCTGACTTTC. Residues: CASSLLSGAYSGANVLTF.